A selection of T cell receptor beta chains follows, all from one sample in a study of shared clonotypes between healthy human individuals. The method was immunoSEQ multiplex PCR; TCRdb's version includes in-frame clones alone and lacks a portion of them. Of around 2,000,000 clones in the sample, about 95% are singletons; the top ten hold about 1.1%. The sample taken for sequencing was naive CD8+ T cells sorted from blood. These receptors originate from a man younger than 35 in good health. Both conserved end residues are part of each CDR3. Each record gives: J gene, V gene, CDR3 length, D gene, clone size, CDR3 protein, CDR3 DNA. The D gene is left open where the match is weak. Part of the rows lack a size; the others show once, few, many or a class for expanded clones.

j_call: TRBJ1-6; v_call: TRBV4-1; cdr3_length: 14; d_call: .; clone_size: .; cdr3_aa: CASSQGQRSSPLHF; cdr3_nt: TGCGCCAGCAGCCAAGGACAGAGAAGTTCACCCCTCCACTTT
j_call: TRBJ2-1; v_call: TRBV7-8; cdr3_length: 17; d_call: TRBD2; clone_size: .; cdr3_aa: CASSLLTRELSYNEQFF; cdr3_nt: TGTGCCAGCAGCTTATTGACGCGGGAGCTCTCCTACAATGAGCAGTTCTTC
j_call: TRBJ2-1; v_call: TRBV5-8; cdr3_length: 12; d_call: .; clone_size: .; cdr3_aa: CASSPGTDEQFF; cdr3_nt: TGTGCCAGCAGCCCCGGGACGGATGAGCAGTTCTTC
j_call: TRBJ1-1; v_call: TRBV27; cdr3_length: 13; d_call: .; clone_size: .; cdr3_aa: CASSLTERFEAFF; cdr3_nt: TGTGCCAGCAGTTTGACGGAGCGGTTTGAAGCTTTCTTT
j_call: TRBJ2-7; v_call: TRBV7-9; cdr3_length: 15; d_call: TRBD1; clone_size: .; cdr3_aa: CASSPSDRSDYEQYF; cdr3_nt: TGTGCCAGCAGCCCATCGGACAGGAGTGACTACGAGCAGTACTTC
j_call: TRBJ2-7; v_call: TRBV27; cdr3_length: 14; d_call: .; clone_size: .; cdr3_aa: CASSGTPSSYEQYF; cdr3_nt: TGTGCCAGCAGCGGGACTCCAAGCTCCTACGAGCAGTACTTC
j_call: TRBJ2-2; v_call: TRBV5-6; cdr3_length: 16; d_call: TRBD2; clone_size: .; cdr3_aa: CASSLELAGTTGELFF; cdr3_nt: TGTGCCAGCAGCTTGGAGTTAGCGGGTACCACCGGGGAGCTGTTTTTT
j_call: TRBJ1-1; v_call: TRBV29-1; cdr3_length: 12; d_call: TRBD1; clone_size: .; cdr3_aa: CSAPTGGPEAFF; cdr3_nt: TGCAGCGCCCCGACAGGGGGCCCTGAAGCTTTCTTT
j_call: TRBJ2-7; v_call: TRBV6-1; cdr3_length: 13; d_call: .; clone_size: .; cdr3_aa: CASSEGLNYEQYF; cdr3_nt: TGTGCCAGCAGTGAGGGACTGAACTACGAGCAGTACTTC
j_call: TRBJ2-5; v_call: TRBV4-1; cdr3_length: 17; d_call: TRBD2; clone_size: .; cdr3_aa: CASSPSAGEGIGETQYF; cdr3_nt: TGCGCCAGCAGCCCATCCGCGGGGGAGGGGATTGGAGAGACCCAGTACTTC
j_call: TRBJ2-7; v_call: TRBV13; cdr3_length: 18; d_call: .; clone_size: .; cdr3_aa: CASSLGTMWDVGTYEQYF; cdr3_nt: TGTGCCAGCAGCTTAGGGACGATGTGGGACGTAGGAACCTACGAGCAGTACTTC
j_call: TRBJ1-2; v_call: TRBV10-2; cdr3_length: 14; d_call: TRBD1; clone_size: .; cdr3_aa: CASSEWTGGYGYTF; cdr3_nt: TGCGCCAGCAGTGAATGGACAGGGGGATATGGCTACACCTTC
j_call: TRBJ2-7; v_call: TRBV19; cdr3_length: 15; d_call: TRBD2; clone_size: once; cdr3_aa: CASSYRLAGVYEQYF; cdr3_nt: TGTGCCAGTAGTTACCGACTAGCGGGGGTCTACGAGCAGTACTTC
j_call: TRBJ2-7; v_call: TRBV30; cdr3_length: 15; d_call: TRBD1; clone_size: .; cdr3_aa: CAWNSGQGYLGEQYF; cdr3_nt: TGTGCCTGGAACAGCGGACAGGGCTATCTCGGCGAGCAGTACTTC
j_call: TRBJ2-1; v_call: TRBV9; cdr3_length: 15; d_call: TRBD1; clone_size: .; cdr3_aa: CASSAAGTAYNEQFF; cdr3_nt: TGTGCCAGCAGCGCCGCCGGGACAGCATACAATGAGCAGTTCTTC
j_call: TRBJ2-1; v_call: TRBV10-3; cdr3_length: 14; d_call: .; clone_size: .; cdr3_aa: CAISEPDEAYEQFF; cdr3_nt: TGTGCCATCAGTGAGCCCGATGAGGCCTATGAGCAGTTCTTC
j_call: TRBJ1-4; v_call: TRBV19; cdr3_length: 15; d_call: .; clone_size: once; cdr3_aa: CASKALREANEKLFF; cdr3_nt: TGTGCCAGTAAGGCCCTCCGGGAGGCTAATGAAAAACTGTTTTTT
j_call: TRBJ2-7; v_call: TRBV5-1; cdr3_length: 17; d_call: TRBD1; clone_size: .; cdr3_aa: CASSLGATGGKSYEQYF; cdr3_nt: TGCGCCAGCAGCTTGGGCGCCACAGGGGGCAAATCCTACGAGCAGTACTTC
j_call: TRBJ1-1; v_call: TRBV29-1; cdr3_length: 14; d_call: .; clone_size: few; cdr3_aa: CSVGVQSMNTEAFF; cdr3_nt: TGCAGCGTTGGGGTCCAGTCCATGAACACTGAAGCTTTCTTT
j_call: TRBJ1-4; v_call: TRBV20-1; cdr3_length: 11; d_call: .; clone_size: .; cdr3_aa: CSARALGKLFF; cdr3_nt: TGCAGTGCTAGAGCCCTAGGTAAACTGTTTTTT
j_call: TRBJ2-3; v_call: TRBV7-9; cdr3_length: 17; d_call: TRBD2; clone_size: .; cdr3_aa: CASSLGSLAGGPDTQYF; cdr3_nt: TGTGCCAGCAGCTTAGGATCACTAGCGGGAGGGCCAGATACGCAGTATTTT
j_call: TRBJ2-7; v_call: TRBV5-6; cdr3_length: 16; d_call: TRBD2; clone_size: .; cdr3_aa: CASSWGLAGGNHEQYF; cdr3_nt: TGTGCCAGCAGCTGGGGACTAGCGGGAGGAAACCACGAGCAGTACTTC
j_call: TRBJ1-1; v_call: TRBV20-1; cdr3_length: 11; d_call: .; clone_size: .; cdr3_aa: CSAVTGLVAFF; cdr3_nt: TGCAGTGCCGTTACAGGGTTGGTAGCTTTCTTT
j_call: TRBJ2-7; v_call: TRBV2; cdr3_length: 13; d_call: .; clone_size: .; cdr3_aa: CASKAESSYEQYF; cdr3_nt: TGTGCCAGCAAGGCGGAGAGCTCCTACGAGCAGTACTTC
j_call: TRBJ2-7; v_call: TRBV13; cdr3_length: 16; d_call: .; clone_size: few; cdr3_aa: CASSLGGVAYSYEQYF; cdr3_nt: TGTGCCAGCAGCTTAGGCGGGGTAGCGTACTCCTACGAGCAGTACTTC
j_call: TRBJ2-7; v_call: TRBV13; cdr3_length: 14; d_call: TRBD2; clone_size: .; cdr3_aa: CASSLELARYEQYF; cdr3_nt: TGTGCCAGCAGCTTAGAACTAGCGAGATACGAGCAGTACTTC
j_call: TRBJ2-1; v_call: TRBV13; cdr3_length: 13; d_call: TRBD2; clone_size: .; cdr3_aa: CASSLWEGNEQFF; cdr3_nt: TGTGCCAGCAGCTTGTGGGAGGGGAATGAGCAGTTCTTC
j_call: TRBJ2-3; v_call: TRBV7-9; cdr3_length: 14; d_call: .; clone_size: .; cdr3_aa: CASSSGLGTDTQYF; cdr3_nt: TGTGCCAGCAGCTCCGGTCTGGGCACAGATACGCAGTATTTT
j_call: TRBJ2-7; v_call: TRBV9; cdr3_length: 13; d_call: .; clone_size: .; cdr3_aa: CASSGGKTYEQYF; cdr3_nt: TGTGCCAGCAGCGGGGGAAAAACCTACGAGCAGTACTTC
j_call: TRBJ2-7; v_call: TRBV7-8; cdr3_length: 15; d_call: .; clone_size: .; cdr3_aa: CASSGLAGLSYEQYF; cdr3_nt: TGTGCCAGCAGCGGCCTGGCGGGCCTCTCCTACGAGCAGTACTTC
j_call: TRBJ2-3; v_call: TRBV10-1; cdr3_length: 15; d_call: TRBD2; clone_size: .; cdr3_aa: CASSELAGGTDTQYF; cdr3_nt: TGCGCCAGCAGTGAGTTAGCGGGGGGAACAGATACGCAGTATTTT
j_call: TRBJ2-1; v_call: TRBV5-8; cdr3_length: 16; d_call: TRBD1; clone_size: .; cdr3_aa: CASSLGTGGKGNEQFF; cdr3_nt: TGTGCCAGCAGCTTGGGGACAGGGGGCAAGGGAAATGAGCAGTTCTTC
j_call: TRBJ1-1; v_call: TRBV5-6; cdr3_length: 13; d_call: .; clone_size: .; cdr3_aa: CASSLAGQIEAFF; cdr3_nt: TGTGCCAGCAGCTTGGCCGGTCAGATTGAAGCTTTCTTT
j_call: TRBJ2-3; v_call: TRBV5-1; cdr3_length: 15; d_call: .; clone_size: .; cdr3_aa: CASSLYGGGTDTQYF; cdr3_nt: TGCGCCAGCAGCTTATACGGGGGCGGAACAGATACGCAGTATTTT
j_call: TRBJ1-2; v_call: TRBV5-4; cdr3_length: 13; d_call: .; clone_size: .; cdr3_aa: CASRLQGGYGYTF; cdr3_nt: TGTGCCAGCAGGTTGCAGGGAGGCTATGGCTACACCTTC
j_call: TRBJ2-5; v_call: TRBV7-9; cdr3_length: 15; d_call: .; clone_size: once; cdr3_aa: CASSSLQGRLETQYF; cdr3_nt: TGTGCCAGCAGCTCCCTACAGGGAAGGCTGGAGACCCAGTACTTC
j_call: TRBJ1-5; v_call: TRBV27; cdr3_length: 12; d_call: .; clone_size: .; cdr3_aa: CASSLRGQPQHF; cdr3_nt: TGTGCCAGCAGTTTAAGGGGCCAGCCCCAGCATTTT
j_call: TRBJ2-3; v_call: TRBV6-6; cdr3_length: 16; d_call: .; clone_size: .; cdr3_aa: CASSYSRQASTDTQYF; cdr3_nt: TGTGCCAGCAGTTACTCTAGACAGGCTAGCACAGATACGCAGTATTTT
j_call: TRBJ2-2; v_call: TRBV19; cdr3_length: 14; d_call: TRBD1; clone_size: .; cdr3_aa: CASSIIQGAGELFF; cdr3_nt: TGTGCCAGTAGTATAATCCAGGGGGCCGGGGAGCTGTTTTTT
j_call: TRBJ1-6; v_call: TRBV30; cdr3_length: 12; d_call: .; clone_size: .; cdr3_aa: CAWGLEGTPLHF; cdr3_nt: TGTGCCTGGGGGCTCGAGGGGACACCCCTCCACTTT
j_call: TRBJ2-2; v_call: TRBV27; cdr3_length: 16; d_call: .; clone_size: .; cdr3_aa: CASSLGQVKVYRELFF; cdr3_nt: TGTGCCAGCAGTTTAGGACAAGTCAAGGTTTACCGGGAGCTGTTTTTT
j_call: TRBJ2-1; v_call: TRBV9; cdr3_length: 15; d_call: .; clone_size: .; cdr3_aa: CASSASDSSSNEQFF; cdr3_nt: TGTGCCAGCAGCGCCAGCGATTCGTCCTCCAATGAGCAGTTCTTC
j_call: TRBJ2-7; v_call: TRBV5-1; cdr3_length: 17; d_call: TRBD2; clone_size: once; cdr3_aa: CASSSPHGAGGAYEQYF; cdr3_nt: TGCGCCAGCAGCTCCCCTCACGGAGCGGGAGGCGCCTACGAGCAGTACTTC
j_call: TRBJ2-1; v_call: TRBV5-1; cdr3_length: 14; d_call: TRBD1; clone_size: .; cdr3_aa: CASSPGQGEHEQFF; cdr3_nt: TGCGCCAGCAGCCCCGGACAGGGTGAGCATGAGCAGTTCTTC
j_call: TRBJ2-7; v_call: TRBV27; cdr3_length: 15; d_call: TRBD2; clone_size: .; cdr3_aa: CASGPGTSGFGEQYF; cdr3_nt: TGTGCCAGCGGCCCCGGGACTAGCGGGTTTGGCGAGCAGTACTTC
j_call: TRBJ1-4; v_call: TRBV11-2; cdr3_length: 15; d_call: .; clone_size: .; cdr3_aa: CASSSKRGVGEKLFF; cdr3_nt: TGTGCCAGCAGCTCAAAGAGGGGGGTGGGTGAAAAACTGTTTTTT
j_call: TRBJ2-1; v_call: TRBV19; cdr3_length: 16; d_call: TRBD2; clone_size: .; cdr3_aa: CASSIGDGLAGAEQFF; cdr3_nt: TGTGCCAGTAGTATTGGGGATGGACTAGCGGGAGCTGAGCAGTTCTTC
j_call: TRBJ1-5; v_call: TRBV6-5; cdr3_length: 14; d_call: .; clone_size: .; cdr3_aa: CASSYGAGAQPQHF; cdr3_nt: TGTGCCAGCAGTTACGGGGCAGGGGCTCAGCCCCAGCATTTT
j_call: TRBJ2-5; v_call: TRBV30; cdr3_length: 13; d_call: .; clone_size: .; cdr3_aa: CAWSVLRRETQYF; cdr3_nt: TGTGCCTGGAGTGTACTCCGGAGGGAGACCCAGTACTTC
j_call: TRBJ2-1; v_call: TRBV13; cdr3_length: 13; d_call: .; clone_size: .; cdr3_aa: CASSFTGYNEQFF; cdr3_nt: TGTGCCAGCAGCTTTACCGGTTACAATGAGCAGTTCTTC
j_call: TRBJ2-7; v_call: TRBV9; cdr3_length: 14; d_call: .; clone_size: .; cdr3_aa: CASSVGQGAYEQYF; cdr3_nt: TGTGCCAGCAGCGTAGGGCAGGGAGCCTACGAGCAGTACTTC